Below, 23 T cell receptor beta chains from the same sample are listed, as sequenced in a study of a mutant IDH1 vaccine in newly diagnosed glioma. Sequenced by immunoSEQ multiplex PCR; TCRdb stores in-frame clones only, minus some. The data contain around 44,000 clones, more than 60% of them singletons. Regarding time point: week 35, safety follow-up. Vaccination used 300 ug of mutant IDH1 20-mer peptide per dose, with topical imiquimod. Their antigens remain unidentified. The source was PBMCs, collected from a glioma patient whose treatment included an IDH1 peptide vaccine. Receptor source: a man aged 40-55 years with glioma.

This sequence joins TRBV11-2 and TRBJ2-7, with D maybe TRBD2 (6 bases). The CDR3 length is 13 residues. Trimming cost V 3 bases and J 3 bases, with 9 bases left between them. The germline V gene has CDR1 SGHAT and CDR2 FQNNGV. CDR3 coding DNA: TGTGCCAGCAGCTTCGGGAGATTCTACGAGCAGTACTTC. Encoded protein: CASSFGRFYEQYF.

The rearrangement links TRBV2 to TRBJ1-5, with a possible D match to TRBD1 (6 bases). Germline CDR1 and CDR2: SNHLY and FYNNEI. V lost 6 bases and J lost 0, with 9 bases in between. This CDR3 comprises 14 residues. CDR3 loop: CASSTGLSNQPQHF. The CDR3 DNA reads TGTGCCAGCAGCACAGGGCTTAGCAATCAGCCCCAGCATTTT. Variable domain in full (rest from reference TRBV2 and TRBJ1-5): EPEVTQTPSHQVTQMGQEVILRCVPISNHLYFYWYRQILGQKVEFLVSFYNNEISEKSEIFDDQFSVERPDGSNFTLKIRSTKLEDSAMYFCASSTGLSNQPQHFGDGTRLSIL.

In this sample, this clone turned up a few times. The chain combines TRBV7-6 with TRBJ2-7; TRBD2 agrees at 7 bases. This CDR3 has 14 residues. The J segment lost 2 bases and the V segment lost 0 bases, leaving 1 base of the junction unmatched. Germline V lookup: CDR1 SGHVS, CDR2 FNYEAQ. CDR3 amino acids: CASSLASGTYEQYF. The CDR3 bases are TGTGCCAGCAGCTTAGCGAGCGGGACCTACGAGCAGTACTTC. The whole variable domain, remainder taken from reference TRBV7-6 and TRBJ2-7, is GAGVSQSPRYKVTKRGQDVALRCDPISGHVSLYWYRQALGQGPEFLTYFNYEAQQDKSGLPNDRFSAERPEGSISTLTIQRTEQRDSAMYRCASSLASGTYEQYFGPGTRLTVT.

The chain joins TRBV5-1 to TRBJ2-7; possible D gene TRBD2, 6 bases. The germline V gene has CDR1 SGHRS and CDR2 YFSETQ. Trimming stripped 4 bases from V and 2 bases from J, with 10 bases between. CDR3 length: 13 amino acids. CDR3 sequence reads: CASSRGEAYEQYF. The DNA of the CDR3 is TGCGCCAGCAGCCGAGGGGAGGCCTACGAGCAGTACTTC.

This chain links TRBV19 with TRBJ1-3; D is possibly TRBD1 (6 bases). Germline values: CDR1 LNHDA, CDR2 SQIVND (reference sequence). The CDR3 is 17 residues long. Trimming removed 5 bases at V and 3 bases at J, with 20 bases between. The CDR3 region is CASSSNTMGALGNTIYF. In nucleotides, the CDR3 is TGTGCCAGTAGTTCAAACACCATGGGGGCACTTGGAAACACCATATATTTT.

This clone was seen only once. This sequence joins TRBV14 and TRBJ2-3; D is perhaps TRBD1 (6 bases). This CDR3 has 15 residues. V lost 4 bases and J 1 base, leaving 12 bases between the germline ends. CDR1 and CDR2 from the germline V gene are SGHDN and FVKESK. In nucleotides, the CDR3 is TGTGCCAGCAGCCTTTCGTGGGGGCGCACAGATACGCAGTATTTT. Its protein is CASSLSWGRTDTQYF. Full variable domain (rest looked up from reference TRBV14 and TRBJ2-3): EAGVTQFPSHSVIEKGQTVTLRCDPISGHDNLYWYRRVMGKEIKFLLHFVKESKQDESGMPNNRFLAERTGGTYSTLKVQPAELEDSGVYFCASSLSWGRTDTQYFGPGTRLTVL.

J is TRBJ1-2 and V is TRBV6-5; 8 nucleotides align to TRBD1. The CDR3 consists of 15 residues. V lost 6 bases to trimming and J lost 2 bases; unmatched junction nucleotides: 8. Germline V gene lookup returns CDR1 MNHEY and CDR2 SVGAGI. CDR3 in amino acids: CASRSGGASNYGYTF. For the CDR3, the DNA is TGTGCCAGCAGATCAGGGGGCGCGTCGAACTATGGCTACACCTTC.

The V call is TRBV7-9, the J call TRBJ1-3; D is unresolved. Per germline, CDR1 SEHNR and CDR2 FQNEAQ (reference sequence). This CDR3 is built from 16 residues. V was trimmed by 4 bases and J by 0 bases, leaving 13 bases between them. CDR3 protein: CASSSGKVFSGNTIYF. The CDR3 region has the DNA TGTGCCAGCAGCTCTGGAAAGGTCTTCTCTGGAAACACCATATATTTT.

The rearrangement uses TRBV27 and TRBJ2-1, with D tentatively TRBD1 (6 bases). In germline, CDR1 is MNHEY, CDR2 SMNVEV (reference sequence). Trimming removed 1 base from V and 4 bases from J, with 11 bases in between. The CDR3 length is 15 residues. CDR3 sequence (DNA): TGTGCCAGCAGTTTATTACAGGGAAAGTACAATGAGCAGTTCTTC. Residues: CASSLLQGKYNEQFF.

The chain has TRBV27 and TRBJ2-3; D might be TRBD1 (6 bases). This CDR3 comprises 16 residues. Germline values: CDR1 MNHEY, CDR2 SMNVEV (reference sequence). Trimming took off 0 bases at V and 0 bases at J, with 10 bases between the two ends. As DNA, the CDR3 is TGTGCCAGCAGTTTATCGGACAGAGACAGCACAGATACGCAGTATTTT. Translating it yields CASSLSDRDSTDTQYF.

This clone was seen a single time. The chain couples TRBV6-1 to TRBJ1-4; the D is unclear. Germline V lookup: CDR1 MNHNS, CDR2 SASEGT. The CDR3 runs to 12 residues. The V gene lost 6 bases and the J gene lost 13 bases, with 15 bases spanning the gap. The CDR3 reads CASSAQAPLLFF. DNA of the CDR3: TGTGCCAGCAGCGCCCAGGCCCCGTTACTGTTTTTT.

This sequence joins TRBV30 and TRBJ1-1; D is ambiguous. In germline, CDR1 is GTSNPN, CDR2 SVGIG (reference sequence). This CDR3 region has 15 residues. The V gene lost 0 bases and the J gene lost 5 bases, with 16 bases spanning the gap. The CDR3 sequence is CAWSVSWGRGTEAFF. The CDR3 bases are TGTGCCTGGAGTGTATCGTGGGGTAGAGGGACTGAAGCTTTCTTT.

This clone has just one count. The J gene is TRBJ2-5, the V gene TRBV5-1; 9 bases agree with TRBD1. This CDR3 has 14 residues. After removal of 2 bases from V and 5 bases from J, the junction contained 4 bases not matched to a gene. Germline V gene data show CDR1 as SGHRS and CDR2 as YFSETQ. CDR3 DNA sequence: TGCGCCAGCAGCTTACAGGGGGCTTGGGAGACCCAGTACTTC. Its protein product is CASSLQGAWETQYF.

The chain combines TRBV5-1 with TRBJ1-1; the D is unclear. Trimming took off 0 bases at V and 1 base at J, with 7 bases between the two ends. CDR1 is SGHRS, CDR2 YFSETQ, per germline. CDR3 length: 14 amino acids. CDR3 sequence (DNA): TGCGCCAGCAGCTTGGATGCGGAGAACACTGAAGCTTTCTTT. Translating gives CASSLDAENTEAFF.

This chain links TRBV6-1 with TRBJ2-7; TRBD1 agrees at 10 bases. Germline CDR1 MNHNS, CDR2 SASEGT. V lost 6 bases to trimming and J lost 5 bases; unmatched junction nucleotides: 10. This CDR3 spans 15 amino acids. This CDR3 is CASRSPGQGIHEQYF. The CDR3 DNA reads TGTGCCAGCAGATCTCCGGGACAGGGGATCCACGAGCAGTACTTC.

V is TRBV2 and J is TRBJ1-3; D remains unclear. Between the trimmed V and J ends, which lost 10 bases and 1 base, there was a span of 14 bases. The CDR3 is made up of 14 amino acids. Germline loops: CDR1 SNHLY, CDR2 FYNNEI. The CDR3 bases are TGTGCCAACTCAGCCCTCGGGTCTGGAAACACCATATATTTT. It translates to CANSALGSGNTIYF.

The sample holds a few counts of this clone. J is TRBJ1-1 and V is TRBV29-1; D perhaps matches TRBD1 (6 bases). The CDR3 covers 13 residues. CDR1 and CDR2 (germline): SQVTM, ANQGSEA. Trimming pared 6 bases from V and 2 bases from J, leaving 13 bases between. This chain's CDR3 is CSVRRQENTEAFF. CDR3 sequence (DNA): TGCAGCGTCCGGAGACAGGAAAACACTGAAGCTTTCTTT.

The chain has TRBV9 and TRBJ2-7, with 7 bases that match TRBD1. The V gene end was trimmed by 0 bases and the J gene end by 0 bases; junction bases not matched to a gene: 3. The CDR3 is made up of 15 amino acids. The germline V gene has CDR1 SGDLS and CDR2 YYNGEE. The CDR3 nucleotides read TGTGCCAGCAGCGTAGGGGGGACAGTCTCCTACGAGCAGTACTTC. Protein product: CASSVGGTVSYEQYF.

The sample holds a few counts of this clone. The rearrangement links TRBV4-2 to TRBJ2-2; D is perhaps TRBD2 (6 bases). In germline, CDR1 is LGHNA, CDR2 YNFKEQ. V lost 3 bases, J lost 5 bases, and 13 bases lay in between. The CDR3 has 15 amino acids. The CDR3 coding sequence is TGTGCCAGCAGCCACGCGGGACTGTCGACCGGGGAGCTGTTTTTT. Translated: CASSHAGLSTGELFF.

Relative to its sample, this clone is medium-sized (0.01 to 0.1%). This chain connects TRBV27 to TRBJ1-3; D is ambiguous. V lost 3 bases and J 7 bases, leaving 4 bases between the germline ends. From germline, CDR1 is MNHEY and CDR2 SMNVEV (reference sequence). CDR3 length equals 11 residues. CDR3 residues: CASSFGNTIYF. In DNA, the CDR3 is TGTGCCAGCAGTTTTGGCAACACCATATATTTT.

This sequence joins TRBV29-1 and TRBJ1-1; 12 nucleotides align to TRBD1. Germline V gene data show CDR1 as SQVTM and CDR2 as ANQGSEA. The ends lost 3 bases at V and 5 bases at J; junction bases unmatched: 7. This CDR3 has 15 residues. The CDR3: CSVEGTGGARTEAFF. The CDR3 DNA reads as TGCAGCGTTGAGGGGACAGGGGGCGCGAGGACTGAAGCTTTCTTT.

The chain uses TRBV7-9 and TRBJ2-1; D remains ambiguous. Germline lookup yields CDR1 SEHNR and CDR2 FQNEAQ (reference sequence). The CDR3 contains 11 residues. V was clipped by 3 bases and J by 6 bases, with 3 bases between them. This CDR3 is CASSFLNEQFF. The CDR3 region has the DNA TGTGCCAGCAGCTTTCTCAATGAGCAGTTCTTC.

This clone has only one observation. CDR3 in DNA: TGTGCCAGCAGCGTGGGACACCTGAACACTGAAGCTTTCTTT. This gives the protein CASSVGHLNTEAFF. The chain is built from TRBV5-6 and TRBJ1-1; a possible D gene is TRBD1 (6 bases). With 4 bases removed from V and 0 bases from J, the gap between germline ends came to 10 bases. CDR1 is SGHDT, CDR2 YYEEEE, per germline. The CDR3 has 14 residues.